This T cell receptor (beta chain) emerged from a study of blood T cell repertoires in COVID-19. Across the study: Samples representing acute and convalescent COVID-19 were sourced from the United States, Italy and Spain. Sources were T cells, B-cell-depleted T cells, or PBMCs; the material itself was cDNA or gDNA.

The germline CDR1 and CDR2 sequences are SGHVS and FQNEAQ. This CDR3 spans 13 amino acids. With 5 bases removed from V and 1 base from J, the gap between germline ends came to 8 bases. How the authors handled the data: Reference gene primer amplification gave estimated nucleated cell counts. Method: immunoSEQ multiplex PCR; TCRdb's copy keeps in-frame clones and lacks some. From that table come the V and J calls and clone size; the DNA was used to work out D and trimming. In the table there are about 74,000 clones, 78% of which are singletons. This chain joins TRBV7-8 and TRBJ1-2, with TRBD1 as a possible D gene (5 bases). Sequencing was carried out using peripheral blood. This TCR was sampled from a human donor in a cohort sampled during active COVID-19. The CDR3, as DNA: TGTGCCAGCAGCCCTCAGGGTAACTATGGCTACACCTTC. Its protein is CASSPQGNYGYTF.